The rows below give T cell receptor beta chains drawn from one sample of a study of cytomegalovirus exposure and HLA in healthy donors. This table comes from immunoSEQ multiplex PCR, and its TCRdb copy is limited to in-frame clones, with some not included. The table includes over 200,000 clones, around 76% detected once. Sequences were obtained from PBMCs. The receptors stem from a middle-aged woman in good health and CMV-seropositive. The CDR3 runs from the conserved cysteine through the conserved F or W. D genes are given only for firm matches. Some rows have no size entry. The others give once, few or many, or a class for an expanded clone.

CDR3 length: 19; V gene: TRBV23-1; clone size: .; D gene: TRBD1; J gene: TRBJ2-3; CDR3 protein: CASSQCDRGPRLTTDTQYF; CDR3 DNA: TGCGCCAGCAGTCAATGCGACAGGGGACCGAGACTTACCACAGATACGCAGTATTTT
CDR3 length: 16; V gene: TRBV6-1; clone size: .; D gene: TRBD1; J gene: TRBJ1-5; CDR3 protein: CASSEGGTVRNQPQHF; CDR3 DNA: TGTGCCAGCAGTGAAGGAGGGACAGTCCGAAATCAGCCCCAGCATTTT
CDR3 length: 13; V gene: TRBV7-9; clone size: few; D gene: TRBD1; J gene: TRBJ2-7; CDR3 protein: CASSRTGSYEQYF; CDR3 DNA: TGTGCCAGCAGCAGGACAGGGTCCTACGAGCAGTACTTC
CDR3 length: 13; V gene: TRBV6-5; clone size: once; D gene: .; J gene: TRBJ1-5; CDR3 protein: CASSSRRYQPQHF; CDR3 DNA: TGTGCCAGCAGTTCTCGCCGGTATCAGCCCCAGCATTTT
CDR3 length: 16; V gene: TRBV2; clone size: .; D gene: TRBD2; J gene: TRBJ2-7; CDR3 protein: CASSERTSGPRREQYF; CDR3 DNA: TGTGCCAGCAGTGAACGGACTAGCGGGCCCCGCAGGGAGCAGTACTTC
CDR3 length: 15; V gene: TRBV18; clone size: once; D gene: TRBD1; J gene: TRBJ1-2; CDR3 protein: CASSPTLTGGGGYTF; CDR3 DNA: TGTGCCAGCTCACCAACGCTGACAGGGGGCGGTGGCTACACCTTC
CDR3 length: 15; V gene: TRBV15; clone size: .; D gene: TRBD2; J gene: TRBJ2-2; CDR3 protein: CATSRVSGGTGELFF; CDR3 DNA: TGTGCCACCAGCAGAGTCAGCGGGGGCACCGGGGAGCTGTTTTTT
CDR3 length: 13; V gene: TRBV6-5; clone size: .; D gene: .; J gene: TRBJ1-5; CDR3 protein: CATSRQANQPQHF; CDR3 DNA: TGTGCTACCTCTAGACAGGCGAATCAGCCCCAGCATTTT
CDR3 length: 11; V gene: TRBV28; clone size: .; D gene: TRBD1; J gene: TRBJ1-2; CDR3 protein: CASSSAGTGSF; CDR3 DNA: TGTGCCAGCAGTTCCGCCGGGACAGGCAGCTTC
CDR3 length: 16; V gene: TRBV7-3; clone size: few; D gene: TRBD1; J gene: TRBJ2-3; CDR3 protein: CASSSTGLRSTDTQYF; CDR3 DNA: TGTGCCAGCAGCTCGACAGGGCTCCGTAGCACAGATACGCAGTATTTT
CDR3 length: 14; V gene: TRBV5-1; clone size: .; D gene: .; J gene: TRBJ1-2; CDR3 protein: CASSLGYSSYGYTF; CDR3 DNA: TGCGCCAGCAGCTTGGGCTACAGTTCCTATGGCTACACCTTC
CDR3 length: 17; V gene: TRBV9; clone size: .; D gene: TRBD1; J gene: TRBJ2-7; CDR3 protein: CASSPGQGRPPTYEQYF; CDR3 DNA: TGTGCCAGCAGCCCGGGACAGGGCCGTCCCCCAACCTACGAGCAGTACTTC
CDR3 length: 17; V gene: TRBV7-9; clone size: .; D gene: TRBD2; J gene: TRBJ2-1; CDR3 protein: CASSFGLAGGPSNEQFF; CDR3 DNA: TGTGCCAGCAGCTTCGGCCTAGCGGGAGGGCCGTCCAATGAGCAGTTCTTC
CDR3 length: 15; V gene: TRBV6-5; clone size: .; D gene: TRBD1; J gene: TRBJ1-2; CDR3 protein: CASSYSRTGSYGYTF; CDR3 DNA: TGTGCCAGCAGTTACTCGAGGACAGGGAGTTATGGCTACACCTTC
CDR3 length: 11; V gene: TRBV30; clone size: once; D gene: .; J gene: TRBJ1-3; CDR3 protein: CAWTVGNTIYF; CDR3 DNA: TGTGCCTGGACAGTAGGAAACACCATATATTTT
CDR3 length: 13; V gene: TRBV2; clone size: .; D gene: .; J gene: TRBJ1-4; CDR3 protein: CASTPREREKLFF; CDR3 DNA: TGTGCCAGCACCCCTCGGGAGAGGGAAAAACTGTTTTTT
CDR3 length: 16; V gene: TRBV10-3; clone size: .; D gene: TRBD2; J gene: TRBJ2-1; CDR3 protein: CAISDPGRGGYNEQFF; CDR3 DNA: TGTGCCATCAGTGATCCCGGTCGGGGGGGCTACAATGAGCAGTTCTTC
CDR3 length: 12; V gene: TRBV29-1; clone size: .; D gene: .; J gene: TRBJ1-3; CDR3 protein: CSVGRGGGTIYF; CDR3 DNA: TGCAGCGTTGGCCGGGGAGGGGGCACCATATATTTT
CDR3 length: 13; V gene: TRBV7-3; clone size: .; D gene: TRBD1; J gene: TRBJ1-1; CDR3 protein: CASSSDRVTEAFF; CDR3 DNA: TGTGCCAGCAGCTCGGACAGGGTCACTGAAGCTTTCTTT
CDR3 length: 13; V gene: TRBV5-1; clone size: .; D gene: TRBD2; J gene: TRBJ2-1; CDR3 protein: CASSLTSGGEQFF; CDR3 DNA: TGCGCCAGCAGCTTGACTAGCGGAGGGGAGCAGTTCTTC
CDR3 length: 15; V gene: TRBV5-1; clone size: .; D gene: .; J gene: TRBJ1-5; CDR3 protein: CASSLAGDSNQPQHF; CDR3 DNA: TGCGCCAGCAGCTTGGCAGGTGATAGCAATCAGCCCCAGCATTTT
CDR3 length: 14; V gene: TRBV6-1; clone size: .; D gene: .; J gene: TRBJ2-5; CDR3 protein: CASSGSNPQETQYF; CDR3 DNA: TGTGCCAGCAGTGGGAGTAACCCACAAGAGACCCAGTACTTC
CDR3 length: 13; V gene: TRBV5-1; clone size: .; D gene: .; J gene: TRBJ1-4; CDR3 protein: CASSFLSDEKLFF; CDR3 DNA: TGCGCCAGCAGCTTCCTCTCGGATGAAAAACTGTTTTTT
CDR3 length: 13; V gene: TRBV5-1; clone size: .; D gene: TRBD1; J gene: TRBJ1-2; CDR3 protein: CASSPGQGGSYTF; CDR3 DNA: TGCGCCAGCAGCCCGGGACAGGGGGGGAGCTACACCTTC
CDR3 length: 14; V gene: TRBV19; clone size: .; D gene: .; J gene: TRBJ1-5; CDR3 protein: CASSIQGENQPQHF; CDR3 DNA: TGTGCCAGTAGTATACAGGGTGAAAATCAGCCCCAGCATTTT
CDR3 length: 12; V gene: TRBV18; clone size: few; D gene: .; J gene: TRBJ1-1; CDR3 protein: CASSPGEGKAFF; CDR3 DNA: TGTGCCAGCTCCCCGGGGGAGGGAAAAGCTTTCTTT
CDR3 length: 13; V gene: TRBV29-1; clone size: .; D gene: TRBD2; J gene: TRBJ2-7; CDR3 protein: CSVELAASYEQYF; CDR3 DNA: TGCAGCGTTGAACTAGCGGCCTCCTACGAGCAGTACTTC
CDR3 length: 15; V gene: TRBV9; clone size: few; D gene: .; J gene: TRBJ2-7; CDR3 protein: CASSAQWGPEYEQYF; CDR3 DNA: TGTGCCAGCAGCGCCCAATGGGGCCCCGAGTACGAGCAGTACTTC
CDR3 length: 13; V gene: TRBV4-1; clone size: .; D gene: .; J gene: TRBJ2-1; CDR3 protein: CASSQDWGDEQFF; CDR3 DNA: TGCGCCAGCAGCCAAGACTGGGGCGATGAGCAGTTCTTC
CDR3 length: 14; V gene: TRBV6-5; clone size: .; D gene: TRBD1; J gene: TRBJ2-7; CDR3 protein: CASRKGQGAYEQYF; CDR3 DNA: TGTGCCAGCAGAAAAGGACAGGGCGCCTACGAGCAGTACTTC
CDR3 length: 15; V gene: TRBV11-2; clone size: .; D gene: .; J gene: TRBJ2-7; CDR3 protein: CASSLGPDRTYEQYF; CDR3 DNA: TGTGCCAGCAGCTTAGGCCCGGACAGAACCTACGAGCAGTACTTC
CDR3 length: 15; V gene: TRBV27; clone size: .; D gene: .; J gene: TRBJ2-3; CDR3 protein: CASSLTLGTKKTQYF; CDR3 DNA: TGTGCCAGCAGTTTGACCCTAGGGACAAAAAAGACGCAGTATTTT
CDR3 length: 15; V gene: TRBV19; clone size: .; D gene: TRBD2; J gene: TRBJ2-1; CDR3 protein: CASKTSGRVEHEQFF; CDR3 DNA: TGTGCCAGTAAGACTAGCGGGAGGGTGGAACATGAGCAGTTCTTC
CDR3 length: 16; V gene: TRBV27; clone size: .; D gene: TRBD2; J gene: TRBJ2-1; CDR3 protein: CASSLTSGGAHNEQFF; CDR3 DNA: TGTGCCAGCAGTCTTACTAGCGGGGGGGCGCATAATGAGCAGTTCTTC
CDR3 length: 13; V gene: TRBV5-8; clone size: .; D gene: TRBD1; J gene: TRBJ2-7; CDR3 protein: CASSSGQGLEQYF; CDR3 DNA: TGTGCCAGCAGCTCCGGACAGGGGTTGGAGCAGTACTTC
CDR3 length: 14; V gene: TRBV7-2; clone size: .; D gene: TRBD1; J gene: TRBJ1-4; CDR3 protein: CASSVRQGARELFF; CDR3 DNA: TGTGCCAGCAGCGTACGACAGGGGGCGCGGGAACTGTTTTTT
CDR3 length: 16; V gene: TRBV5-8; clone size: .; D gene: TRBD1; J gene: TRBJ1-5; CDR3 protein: CASSLGWDRAYQPQHF; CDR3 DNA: TGTGCCAGCAGCTTGGGATGGGACAGGGCCTATCAGCCCCAGCATTTT
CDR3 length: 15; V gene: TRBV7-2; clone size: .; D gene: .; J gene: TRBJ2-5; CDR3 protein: CASSLVPGVQETQYF; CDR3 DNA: TGTGCCAGCAGCTTAGTCCCGGGGGTACAAGAGACCCAGTACTTC
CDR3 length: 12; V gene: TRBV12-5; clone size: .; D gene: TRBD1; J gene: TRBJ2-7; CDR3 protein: CASGRDSYEQYF; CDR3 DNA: TGTGCTAGTGGCCGGGACAGCTACGAGCAGTACTTC
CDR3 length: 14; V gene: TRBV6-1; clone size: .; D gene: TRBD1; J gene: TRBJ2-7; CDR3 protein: CASSERTGPYEQYF; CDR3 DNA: TGTGCCAGCAGTGAAAGGACAGGGCCCTACGAGCAGTACTTC
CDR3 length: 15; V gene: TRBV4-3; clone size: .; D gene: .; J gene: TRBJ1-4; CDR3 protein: CASSQEGGFNEKLFF; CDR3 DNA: TGCGCCAGCAGCCAAGAAGGAGGTTTTAATGAAAAACTGTTTTTT
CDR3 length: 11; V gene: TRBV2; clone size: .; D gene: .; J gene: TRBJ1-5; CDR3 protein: CASGLNQPQHF; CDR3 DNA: TGTGCCAGCGGACTTAATCAGCCCCAGCATTTT